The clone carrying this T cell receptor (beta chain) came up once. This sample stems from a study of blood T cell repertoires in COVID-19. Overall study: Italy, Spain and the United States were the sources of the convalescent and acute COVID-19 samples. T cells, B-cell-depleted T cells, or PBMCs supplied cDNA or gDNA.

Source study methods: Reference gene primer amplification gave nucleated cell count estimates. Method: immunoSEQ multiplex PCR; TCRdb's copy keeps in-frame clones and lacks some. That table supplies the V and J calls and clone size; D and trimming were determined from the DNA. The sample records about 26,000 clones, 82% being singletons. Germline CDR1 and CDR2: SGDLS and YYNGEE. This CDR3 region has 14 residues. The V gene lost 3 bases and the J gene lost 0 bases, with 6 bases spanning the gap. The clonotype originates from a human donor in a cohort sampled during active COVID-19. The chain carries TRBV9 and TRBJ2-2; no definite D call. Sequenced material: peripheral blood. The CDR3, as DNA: TGTGCCAGCAGCGAAATCACGAACACCGGGGAGCTGTTTTTT. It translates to CASSEITNTGELFF.